Presented here are 19 T cell receptor beta chains from one specimen sequenced in a study of blood T cell repertoires in COVID-19. The assay was immunoSEQ multiplex PCR, and TCRdb's table has in-frame clones only and misses some. In the table there are around 49,000 clones, 81% of which are singletons. Material: peripheral blood. The receptors here all came from a woman of 80 years or more with COVID-19, enrolled during active disease.

This clone has a single count. The chain employs TRBV4-1 and TRBJ1-1; D is undetermined. The CDR3 sequence is 15 residues long. V lost 1 base, J lost 0 bases, and 9 bases lay in between. Germline CDR1 is MGHRA and CDR2 is YSYEKL. The chain's CDR3 is CASSQGPGMNTEAFF. The CDR3 nucleotides read TGCGCCAGCAGCCAAGGCCCGGGGATGAACACTGAAGCTTTCTTT.

This rearrangement joins TRBV11-1 to TRBJ1-1; 10 bases are a match to TRBD1. CDR1 and CDR2 (germline): SGHAT, FQDESV (reference sequence). V was pared by 3 bases and J by 3 bases, with 4 bases of the junction left unmatched. This CDR3 contains 15 residues. In nucleotides, the CDR3 is TGTGCCAGCAGCTTGCAGACAGGGGGCTACACTGAAGCTTTCTTT. Amino acids: CASSLQTGGYTEAFF.

This clone was picked up one time. At one end the junction does not follow the germline gene, possibly because of a read error. The rearrangement joins TRBV2 to TRBJ1-1, with 8 bases identical to TRBD1. CDR3 length: 15 residues. CDR1 SNHLY and CDR2 FYNNEI come from the germline V gene. The CDR3 sequence is CASREGTGGNTEAFF. The CDR3 nucleotides are TGTGCCAGCAGAGAAGGGACAGGTGGAAACACTGAAGCTTTCTTT. Using reference TRBV2 and TRBJ1-1 for the parts outside the CDR3, the full variable domain is EPEVTQTPSHQVTQMGQEVILRCVPISNHLYFYWYRQILGQKVEFLVSFYNNEISEKSEIFDDQFSVERPDGSNFTLKIRSTKLEDSAMYFCASREGTGGNTEAFFGQGTRLTVV.

J is TRBJ2-2 and V is TRBV11-2; 14 nucleotides match TRBD2. CDR1 is SGHAT, CDR2 FQNNGV, per germline. V gave up 5 bases and J gave up 5 bases; unmatched junction bases: 4. This CDR3 is 16 amino acids long. The CDR3 DNA reads as TGTGCCAGCAGCCACGGACTAGCGGGAGGAACCGGGGAGCTGTTTTTT. Its translation: CASSHGLAGGTGELFF.

This clone was observed a few times. The rearrangement joins TRBV3-1 (or the pseudogene TRBV3-2) to TRBJ1-2, with D unclear. With 3 bases removed from V and 7 bases from J, the gap between germline ends came to 12 bases. Germline V gives CDR1 LGHDT, CDR2 YNNKEL (reference sequence). The CDR3 runs 13 residues. The CDR3 nucleotides read TGTGCCAGCAGCCAGAGCAGAACGGGTGGCTACACCTTC. This translates into CASSQSRTGGYTF.

The J gene is TRBJ2-3, the V gene TRBV19, with 7 bases aligning to TRBD2. This CDR3 has 15 amino acids. Germline V lookup: CDR1 LNHDA, CDR2 SQIVND (reference sequence). With V trimmed by 7 bases and J by 0 bases, 7 bases remained unmatched. CDR3 region: CASTIAGVSTDTQYF. The CDR3 DNA follows: TGTGCCAGTACCATTGCGGGGGTGAGCACAGATACGCAGTATTTT.

The chain recombines TRBV15 with TRBJ2-3; D unclear. The V gene's germline CDR1 is LNHNV and CDR2 YYDKDF (reference sequence). The CDR3 sequence is 14 residues long. The ends were cut back, 3 bases at V and 0 bases at J, with 7 bases in the middle. The CDR3 nucleotides read TGTGCCACCAGCAGCCTAGTCAGCACAGATACGCAGTATTTT. Its protein product is CATSSLVSTDTQYF.

The chain is built from TRBV9 and TRBJ2-1; a weak D match, TRBD2 (5 bases). Per germline, CDR1 SGDLS and CDR2 YYNGEE. This CDR3 is 15 amino acids long. Trimming stripped 3 bases from V and 6 bases from J, with 16 bases between. CDR3 amino acids: CASSEEVHGGNEQFF. The CDR3 coding sequence is TGTGCCAGCAGCGAGGAGGTTCATGGTGGCAATGAGCAGTTCTTC.

The chain has TRBV7-3 and TRBJ2-1, with 8 bases identical to TRBD2. J was trimmed by 6 bases and V by 5 bases; bases with no gene match: 9. Germline V gives CDR1 SGHTA, CDR2 FQGTGA. The CDR3 is 15 residues long. CDR3 in DNA: TGTGCCAGCAGCGCCTTAGCGGGGAGTTTCAATGAGCAGTTCTTC. Protein: CASSALAGSFNEQFF.

The rearrangement links TRBV5-1 to TRBJ2-1; 8 nucleotides line up with TRBD2. The CDR3 length is 17 residues. The V and J ends lost 3 bases and 2 bases, in that order; junction bases with no gene match: 10. Germline lookup yields CDR1 SGHRS and CDR2 YFSETQ. This chain's CDR3 is CASSSEGREGPYNEQFF. The CDR3 nucleotides are TGCGCCAGCAGCTCGGAAGGACGGGAGGGCCCCTACAATGAGCAGTTCTTC.

V gene TRBV9 combines with J gene TRBJ2-1, with 12 bases fitting TRBD2. From germline, CDR1 is SGDLS and CDR2 YYNGEE. The CDR3 is 16 residues long. With V trimmed by 3 bases and J by 3 bases, 4 bases remained unmatched. CDR3 coding DNA: TGTGCCAGCAGCGGAGGGACTAGCGGGTACTACAATGAGCAGTTCTTC. Its protein is CASSGGTSGYYNEQFF. Drawing the rest from reference TRBV9 and TRBJ2-1, the complete variable domain is DSGVTQTPKHLITATGQRVTLRCSPRSGDLSVYWYQQSLDQGLQFLIQYYNGEERAKGNILERFSAQQFPDLHSELNLSSLELGDSALYFCASSGGTSGYYNEQFFGPGTRLTVL.

The chain combines TRBV2 with TRBJ2-1; D is possibly TRBD1 (6 bases). V gave up 5 bases and J gave up 0 bases, with 14 bases separating them. This CDR3 has 16 amino acids. The germline gives CDR1 SNHLY, CDR2 FYNNEI. This CDR3 reads CASSRGTYSSYNEQFF. The CDR3 DNA reads as TGTGCCAGCAGTAGGGGGACCTACAGCTCCTACAATGAGCAGTTCTTC.

The J gene is TRBJ2-2, the V gene TRBV18; TRBD1 matches at 8 bases. This CDR3 is 15 amino acids long. The J segment lost 4 bases and the V segment lost 6 bases, leaving 7 bases of the junction unmatched. Germline values: CDR1 KGHSH, CDR2 LQKENI. CDR3 in amino acids: CASSRRGRVTGELFF. The CDR3 DNA follows: TGTGCCAGCTCGCGCAGGGGGCGCGTCACCGGGGAGCTGTTTTTT.

About this clone: This sample includes further DNA sequences coding for the same CDR3. V usage is TRBV4-1 and J usage is TRBJ1-5; possibly TRBD1 for D (6 bases). The germline V and J ends were trimmed by 0 bases and 2 bases, with 8 bases remaining between them. Per germline, CDR1 MGHRA and CDR2 YSYEKL. The CDR3 consists of 15 residues. CDR3 DNA: TGCGCCAGCAGCCAAGATGGGGGCGGCAATCAGCCCCAGCATTTT. It is translated as CASSQDGGGNQPQHF.

This chain links TRBV4-1 with TRBJ1-2; D gene ambiguous. The CDR3 sequence is 14 residues long. V gave up 0 bases and J gave up 8 bases, with 13 bases separating them. Germline-derived CDR1 and CDR2 are MGHRA and YSYEKL. The CDR3 nucleotides read TGCGCCAGCAGCCAAGACTTCGTAGGGAGGGGCTACACCTTC. Protein product: CASSQDFVGRGYTF.

The genes are TRBV19 and TRBJ2-1; D is unresolved. V was pared by 3 bases and J by 4 bases, with 7 bases between. The CDR3 covers 13 residues. In germline, CDR1 is LNHDA, CDR2 SQIVND (reference sequence). The CDR3 loop is CASSMGSYNEQFF. The CDR3 nucleotides read TGTGCCAGTAGTATGGGCAGTTACAATGAGCAGTTCTTC.

This CDR3 is CASSQGNNSPLHF. DNA of the CDR3: TGTGCCAGCTCCCAGGGGAATAATTCACCCCTCCACTTT. The gene calls are TRBV18 and TRBJ1-6; TRBD1 might be the D (6 bases). The germline V gene encodes CDR1 KGHSH and CDR2 LQKENI. The V end lost 6 bases, the J end lost 5 bases, and 8 bases lay between the germline ends. This CDR3 is built from 13 residues.

The chain links TRBV4-1 to TRBJ2-7, with 7 positions matching TRBD2. This CDR3 contains 16 residues. V shed 0 bases, J shed 4 bases, and the junction held 9 bases outside the gene matches. Germline V CDR1 and CDR2: MGHRA, YSYEKL. CDR3 loop: CASSQDPGGLVYEQYF. CDR3 sequence (DNA): TGCGCCAGCAGCCAAGATCCGGGAGGTTTAGTTTACGAGCAGTACTTC.

This chain uses TRBV30 with TRBJ2-7; 7 bases align to TRBD1. The CDR3 has 14 amino acids. J lost 2 bases, V lost 5 bases, and 9 bases had no gene match. CDR1 GTSNPN and CDR2 SVGIG come from the germline V gene (reference sequence). CDR3 protein: CAWGRQGAAYEQYF. Written as DNA, the CDR3 is TGTGCCTGGGGCCGACAGGGAGCCGCCTACGAGCAGTACTTC. Supplemented by reference TRBV30 and TRBJ2-7, the full variable domain reads SQTIHQWPATLVQPVGSPLSLECTVEGTSNPNLYWYRQAAGRGLQLLFYSVGIGQISSEVPQNLSASRPQDRQFILSSKKLLLSDSGFYLCAWGRQGAAYEQYFGPGTRLTVT.